These 2 T cell receptor beta chains originate from one sample sequenced in a study of CD8 T cells in ankylosing spondylitis. Regarding the study as a whole: Characteristic, it appeared, of ankylosing spondylitis blood was a TCR beta motif of fewer than 10 highly homologous variants.

From the 5' RACE reads, TCRdb called clonotypes with MiXCR, one entry per CDR3 protein. The sample lists a few hundred thousand distinct CDR3 sequences; 7% to 9% were seen once. Their antigen targets remain unknown. Sequencing input: blood, either unsorted or a sorted T cell fraction (not recorded which). The receptors were sampled from a male donor with ankylosing spondylitis.

There are many counts of this clonotype. The V and J genes are TRBV6-5 and TRBJ2-5; TRBD2 might be the D (5 bases). The germline V gene has CDR1 MNHEY and CDR2 SVGAGI. V was clipped by 1 base and J by 7 bases, with 22 bases between them. CDR3 length equals 17 residues. CDR3 sequence: CASSYFPTTRKDGTQYF. CDR3 nucleotides: TGTGCCAGCAGTTACTTCCCGACTACTAGGAAGGATGGGACCCAGTACTTC.

This clonotype was counted many times. The rearrangement joins TRBV12-3 or TRBV12-4 to TRBJ2-1; D may be TRBD1 or TRBD2 (5 bases each). V lost 5 bases to trimming and J lost 7 bases, with 12 bases between them. CDR3 size: 13 residues. The CDR3 loop is CASSLGGVNEQFF. The DNA of the CDR3 is TGTGCCAGCAGTCTTGGGGGTGTAAATGAGCAGTTCTTC.